This passage covers 21 T cell receptor beta chains from one sample sequenced in a study of shared clonotypes between healthy human individuals (dated by TCRdb to 2018 to 2021). Libraries were made using the immunoSEQ multiplex PCR assay. Drawn from immuneACCESS, this table holds only the in-frame rearrangements with V and J called that TCRdb kept. Clones are partly lost; checked studies trace under half to an unresolved V gene and leave the rest unexplained. For this sample there are 2 million to 2.5 million clones; nearly 97% appear just once. Jointly, the top ten make up 0.1% to 0.15% of the sample. The sequenced sample was naive CD4+ T cells sorted from blood. Read against the paper, the sample's cell subset or site label means: CD45RA+ positively selected. The receptors derive from a young man in good health.

The chain recombines TRBV18 with TRBJ1-3; D remains ambiguous. The CDR3 length is 13 residues. The germline V gene has CDR1 KGHSH and CDR2 LQKENI. Trimming took 2 bases from V and 2 from J, leaving 4 bases between them. DNA of the CDR3: TGTGCCAGCTCACCAGTACCTGGAAACACCATATATTTT. This gives the protein CASSPVPGNTIYF.

V is TRBV10-3 and J is TRBJ2-7, with D tentatively TRBD1 (7 bases). Germline values: CDR1 ENHRY, CDR2 SYGVKD. Trimming stripped 6 bases from V and 0 bases from J, with 18 bases between. The CDR3 loop spans 16 amino acids. CDR3 DNA sequence: TGTGCCATCAGCTTGGGGGGACAGCGAAGCTCCTACGAGCAGTACTTC. Its protein is CAISLGGQRSSYEQYF.

Note on this clone: The sample holds other DNA sequences that translate to the same CDR3. The chain recombines TRBV2 with TRBJ1-2, with TRBD1 matching over 7 bases. The CDR3 extends over 14 amino acids. The trim removed 5 bases at V and 3 bases at J, leaving 6 bases unmatched. Per germline, CDR1 SNHLY and CDR2 FYNNEI. The CDR3 reads CASSLRQGDYGYTF. The CDR3, as DNA: TGTGCCAGCAGTTTACGACAGGGAGACTATGGCTACACCTTC.

The chain joins TRBV7-6 to TRBJ2-7; D possibly matches TRBD1 or TRBD2 (6 bases each). Germline loops: CDR1 SGHVS, CDR2 FNYEAQ. V was cut by 5 bases and J by 0 bases, with 17 bases left in between. The CDR3 spans 16 residues. The CDR3 coding sequence is TGTGCCAGCAGCCTATTTGGGGGGCCGAGCTCCTACGAGCAGTACTTC. It encodes CASSLFGGPSSYEQYF. Looking up the rest from reference TRBV7-6 and TRBJ2-7 gives the full variable domain: GAGVSQSPRYKVTKRGQDVALRCDPISGHVSLYWYRQALGQGPEFLTYFNYEAQQDKSGLPNDRFSAERPEGSISTLTIQRTEQRDSAMYRCASSLFGGPSSYEQYFGPGTRLTVT.

The chain's CDR3 is CASTWDRGAYEQYF. For the CDR3, the DNA is TGTGCCAGTACCTGGGACAGGGGGGCCTACGAGCAGTACTTC. The V and J genes are TRBV18 and TRBJ2-7; 11 bases align to TRBD1. Germline CDR1 and CDR2: KGHSH and LQKENI. This CDR3 has 14 residues. V dropped 9 bases and J dropped 2; count of bases not matched to a gene: 6.

The chain recombines TRBV9 with TRBJ2-1, with TRBD1 matching 7 bases. Losses at the gene ends were 0 bases for V and 4 bases for J; bases not matched to a gene: 7. Germline CDR1 SGDLS, CDR2 YYNGEE. The CDR3 is 16 amino acids. The CDR3 coding sequence is TGTGCCAGCAGCGTAGGAGGCAGGGGGAAATACAATGAGCAGTTCTTC. Translation: CASSVGGRGKYNEQFF. Full variable domain (remainder filled in from reference TRBV9 and TRBJ2-1): DSGVTQTPKHLITATGQRVTLRCSPRSGDLSVYWYQQSLDQGLQFLIQYYNGEERAKGNILERFSAQQFPDLHSELNLSSLELGDSALYFCASSVGGRGKYNEQFFGPGTRLTVL.

On this clone itself: This sample also contains other DNA sequences that code for the same CDR3. The chain recombines TRBV7-9 with TRBJ2-7; D is unresolved. CDR1 and CDR2 (germline): SEHNR, FQNEAQ (reference sequence). The V end was cut by 2 bases, the J end by 4 bases, with 3 bases between. This CDR3 is 11 amino acids long. CDR3 sequence: CASSLSYEQYF. The CDR3 nucleotides read TGTGCCAGCAGCTTATCGTACGAGCAGTACTTC.

The chain combines TRBV30 with TRBJ1-1; D gene ambiguous. V was shortened by 2 bases and J by 1 base, with 11 bases between the two germline ends. The CDR3 has 14 amino acids. Germline loops: CDR1 GTSNPN, CDR2 SVGIG (reference sequence). This chain's CDR3 is CAWSPSHTNTEAFF. The CDR3, as DNA: TGTGCCTGGAGTCCCTCCCACACGAACACTGAAGCTTTCTTT.

The V and J genes are TRBV27 and TRBJ2-7, with 7 bases that match TRBD1. Germline CDR1 and CDR2: MNHEY and SMNVEV (reference sequence). This CDR3 spans 16 amino acids. Trimming at V came to 4 bases and at J to 0 bases, leaving 9 bases not matched to a gene. CDR3 residues: CASSSVTGVSSYEQYF. The CDR3 DNA reads TGTGCCAGCAGTTCCGTAACAGGGGTAAGCTCCTACGAGCAGTACTTC.

The V call is TRBV6-5, the J call TRBJ1-1; no clear D. The length of the CDR3 is 14 residues. The germline gives CDR1 MNHEY, CDR2 SVGAGI. The V gene lost 8 bases and the J gene lost 1 base, with 14 bases spanning the gap. The CDR3 loop is CASGKGQANTEAFF. CDR3 DNA sequence: TGTGCCAGCGGCAAAGGCCAGGCGAACACTGAAGCTTTCTTT.

The V call is TRBV28, the J call TRBJ2-2; D might be TRBD2 (6 bases). The CDR3 has 13 residues. CDR1 is MDHEN and CDR2 is SYDVKM in the germline V gene. Trimming took off 7 bases at V and 6 bases at J, with 12 bases between the two ends. The CDR3 region is CASNLGEAGELFF. The CDR3 DNA follows: TGTGCCAGCAATTTGGGGGAGGCCGGGGAGCTGTTTTTT.

The CDR3 region has the DNA TGCGCCAGCAGCTTCCGGACTGGGGAGACACCCCTCCACTTT. This sequence encodes CASSFRTGETPLHF. The chain carries TRBV5-1 and TRBJ1-6, with D hard to call. V dropped 2 bases and J dropped 11 bases, with 14 bases sitting between them. CDR1 SGHRS and CDR2 YFSETQ come from the germline V gene. CDR3 length: 14 amino acids.

This chain links TRBV7-8 with TRBJ1-1, with D possibly matching TRBD1 (6 bases). CDR3 length: 13 amino acids. Germline V gene sequence: CDR1 SGHVS, CDR2 FQNEAQ. V lost 5 bases and J 5 bases, leaving 12 bases between the germline ends. The CDR3 bases are TGTGCCAGCAGCCTCAGGGGAGAAACTGAAGCTTTCTTT. Its protein is CASSLRGETEAFF.

The chain is built from TRBV6-1 and TRBJ1-2; tentatively, D is TRBD1 (6 bases). This CDR3 spans 11 amino acids. CDR1 and CDR2 from the germline V gene are MNHNS and SASEGT. Trimming left V 4 bases short and J 8 bases short, with 8 bases between. This CDR3 reads CASSVGGGYTF. In DNA form, the CDR3 reads TGTGCCAGCAGTGTAGGGGGAGGCTACACCTTC.

The chain uses TRBV11-2 and TRBJ2-5; D is uncertain. The CDR3 spans 16 residues. V shed 0 bases and J shed 1 base, with 12 bases lying between them. Germline CDR1 SGHAT, CDR2 FQNNGV. The CDR3 loop reads CASSLEGRTIQETQYF. The CDR3 DNA follows: TGTGCCAGCAGCTTAGAGGGCAGGACGATCCAAGAGACCCAGTACTTC.

The chain has TRBV7-9 and TRBJ2-7; 13 nucleotides align to TRBD2. Germline V gives CDR1 SEHNR, CDR2 FQNEAQ (reference sequence). V was pared by 5 bases and J by 4 bases, with 8 bases of the junction left unmatched. There are 16 residues in the CDR3. CDR3 in DNA: TGTGCCAGCAGCCCGAGCGGGACTAGCGGGGCATACGAGCAGTACTTC. Protein product: CASSPSGTSGAYEQYF. Full variable domain (outside the CDR3, taken from reference TRBV7-9 and TRBJ2-7): DTGVSQNPRHKITKRGQNVTFRCDPISEHNRLYWYRQTLGQGPEFLTYFQNEAQLEKSRLLSDRFSAERPKGSFSTLEIQRTEQGDSAMYLCASSPSGTSGAYEQYFGPGTRLTVT.

This chain uses TRBV7-3 with TRBJ2-7; D gene uncertain. This CDR3 has 15 residues. Germline V gives CDR1 SGHTA, CDR2 FQGTGA. Between the trimmed V and J ends, which lost 5 bases and 0 bases, there was a span of 14 bases. The CDR3, as DNA: TGTGCCAGCAGCCTCTCCGGGTCCAGCTCCTACGAGCAGTACTTC. This translates into CASSLSGSSSYEQYF.

In regard to this clone: The sample contains more than one DNA sequence encoding this CDR3. The chain recombines TRBV5-1 with TRBJ1-5; D ambiguous. CDR3 length: 14 amino acids. Germline values: CDR1 SGHRS, CDR2 YFSETQ. Trimming stripped 2 bases from V and 3 bases from J, with 9 bases between. The CDR3 region is CASSFDGYNQPQHF. CDR3 coding DNA: TGCGCCAGCAGCTTTGACGGGTACAATCAGCCCCAGCATTTT.

The rearrangement links TRBV4-2 to TRBJ2-7; 8 nucleotides align to TRBD1. CDR1 is LGHNA, CDR2 YNFKEQ, per germline. This CDR3 has 15 residues. Trimming cost V 1 base and J 3 bases; bases outside gene matches: 5. This CDR3 is CASSQVRDRLYEQYF. CDR3 bases: TGTGCCAGCAGCCAAGTCCGGGACAGGCTCTACGAGCAGTACTTC.

As for this clone: Other nucleotide sequences in the sample specify the same CDR3. The chain combines TRBV2 with TRBJ1-2, with 10 bases that match TRBD1. CDR1 and CDR2 from the germline V gene are SNHLY and FYNNEI. This CDR3 comprises 14 residues. With 5 bases clipped from V and 2 bases from J, the junction kept 2 bases outside the gene matches. The chain's CDR3 is CASSRQGANYGYTF. The DNA of the CDR3 is TGTGCCAGCAGTAGACAGGGGGCCAACTATGGCTACACCTTC.

V usage is TRBV6-1 and J usage is TRBJ1-1; D remains ambiguous. Germline V CDR1 and CDR2: MNHNS, SASEGT. The V and J ends lost 6 bases and 2 bases respectively, with 4 bases between them. The CDR3 covers 11 residues. CDR3: CASRANTEAFF. CDR3 nucleotides: TGTGCCAGCAGAGCTAACACTGAAGCTTTCTTT.